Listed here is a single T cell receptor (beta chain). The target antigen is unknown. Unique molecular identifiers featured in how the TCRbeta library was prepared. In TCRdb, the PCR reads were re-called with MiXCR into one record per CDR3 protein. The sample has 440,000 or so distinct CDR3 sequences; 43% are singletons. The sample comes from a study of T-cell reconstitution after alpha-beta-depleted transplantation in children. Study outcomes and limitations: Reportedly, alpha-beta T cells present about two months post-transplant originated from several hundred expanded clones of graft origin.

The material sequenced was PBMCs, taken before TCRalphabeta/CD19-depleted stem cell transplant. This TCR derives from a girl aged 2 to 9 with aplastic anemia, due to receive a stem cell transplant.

The chain's CDR3 is CASSPDLGTGDQETQYF. In DNA form, the CDR3 reads TGCGCCAGCAGCCCGGATCTCGGGACAGGAGATCAAGAGACCCAGTACTTC. J is TRBJ2-5 and V is TRBV5-1; 8 bases are shared with TRBD1. The germline V gene encodes CDR1 SGHRS and CDR2 YFSETQ. This CDR3 is 17 amino acids long. V was clipped by 4 bases and J by 2 bases; unmatched bases: 13.